This T cell receptor (beta chain) emerged from a study of identical twins. Study conclusions and caveats: Reduced insertions were recorded for abundant cord blood beta clonotypes, with no such pattern in memory repertoires.

The CDR3 is made up of 13 amino acids. Trimming took off 8 bases at V and 2 bases at J, with 13 bases between the two ends. Healthy Caucasians made up all donors. On this clonotype: The antigen is unknown.

MiXCR, run by TCRdb on the 5' RACE reads, gives a single entry per CDR3 protein. Among some 440,000 distinct CDR3 sequences listed, approximately 24% were seen once. This sample also belongs to another study, concerning T cells expressing NK-cell markers. This second report adds: HCMV specificity was not established for the expanded NKG2C+ T cell clones.

The TCR originated in a woman under 30 in good health. The sample was CD4+ T cells sorted from blood. The chain recombines TRBV12-3 or TRBV12-4 with TRBJ2-7, with a possible D match to TRBD1 (6 bases). As DNA, the CDR3 is TGTGCCAGCCGTTCCTGGACAGCCTACGAGCAGTACTTC. Translation gives CASRSWTAYEQYF.